One sample yielded the 7 T cell receptor beta chains listed below, sequenced in a study of OX40 agonist ivuxolimab in advanced cancers. The library came from the immunoSEQ multiplex PCR assay. As stored in TCRdb, this immuneACCESS dataset retains in-frame rearrangements with V and J assigned. A fraction of the clones does not appear; measured against another copy, unresolved V genes explain less than half of the discrepancy, and the remainder lacks a known reason. The sample data list 50,000 to 75,000 clones, and just under 90% of these were observed just once. The top ten clonotypes cover 1.9% of the sample. Source: CD4+ or CD8+ T cells sorted from blood, taken in a trial of the OX40 agonist ivuxolimab. The receptors stem from an adult with an advanced solid tumor such as melanoma, head and neck, liver or kidney cancer.

V gene TRBV29-1 combines with J gene TRBJ1-4; 7 nucleotides agree with TRBD1. Germline V gives CDR1 SQVTM, CDR2 ANQGSEA. The CDR3 consists of 14 residues. V was pared by 4 bases and J by 3 bases, with 5 bases of the junction left unmatched. Here the CDR3 reads CSVAPGQPNEKLFF. The CDR3, as DNA: TGCAGCGTTGCTCCGGGACAGCCTAATGAAAAACTGTTTTTT.

The V and J genes are TRBV6-5 and TRBJ1-2; D call uncertain. CDR1 and CDR2 (germline): MNHEY, SVGAGI. The V gene lost 6 bases and the J gene lost 7 bases, with 15 bases spanning the gap. The CDR3 is 13 residues long. CDR3 coding DNA: TGTGCCAGCAGAAAAGCGATTTCCCCTGGCTACACCTTC. This gives the protein CASRKAISPGYTF.

V gene TRBV18 combines with J gene TRBJ2-4; a weak D match, TRBD1 (6 bases). Germline values: CDR1 KGHSH, CDR2 LQKENI. Trimming stripped 4 bases from V and 3 bases from J, with 13 bases between. The CDR3 is 15 residues long. The CDR3 DNA follows: TGTGCCAGCTCACGAGACAGGTCCAGCAAAAACATTCAGTACTTC. As protein: CASSRDRSSKNIQYF.

This chain connects TRBV28 to TRBJ1-4; 7 nucleotides agree with TRBD1. CDR1 is MDHEN and CDR2 is SYDVKM in the germline V gene. V dropped 6 bases and J dropped 3; count of bases not matched to a gene: 4. This CDR3 contains 14 residues. CDR3 protein: CASRVGTANEKLFF. The CDR3 nucleotides are TGTGCCAGCAGAGTCGGGACAGCTAATGAAAAACTGTTTTTT. Complete variable domain (other parts from reference TRBV28 and TRBJ1-4): DVKVTQSSRYLVKRTGEKVFLECVQDMDHENMFWYRQDPGLGLRLIYFSYDVKMKEKGDIPEGYSVSREKKERFSLILESASTNQTSMYLCASRVGTANEKLFFGSGTQLSVL.

V gene TRBV28 combines with J gene TRBJ1-2, with unresolved D. CDR3 length equals 15 residues. Trimming cost V 4 bases and J 4 bases, with 16 bases left between them. The germline V gene encodes CDR1 MDHEN and CDR2 SYDVKM. CDR3 in amino acids: CASSSSENEGYGYTF. The CDR3 nucleotides are TGTGCCAGCAGTTCCTCAGAGAATGAGGGCTATGGCTACACCTTC.

The V and J genes are TRBV2 and TRBJ2-2; D is perhaps TRBD1 or TRBD2 (5 bases each). With 9 bases removed from V and 5 bases from J, the gap between germline ends came to 19 bases. The CDR3 runs 15 residues. Germline CDR1 is SNHLY and CDR2 is FYNNEI. The CDR3 coding sequence is TGTGCCAGTACCGGGACGCCCGGCCGGACCGGGGAGCTGTTTTTT. It is translated as CASTGTPGRTGELFF.

The chain combines TRBV9 with TRBJ2-1; TRBD2 might be the D (5 bases). The CDR3 contains 13 residues. The ends were cut back, 0 bases at V and 8 bases at J, with 9 bases in the middle. The germline gives CDR1 SGDLS, CDR2 YYNGEE. CDR3 protein: CASSVGPGDEQFF. The CDR3 nucleotides are TGTGCCAGCAGCGTAGGGCCCGGGGATGAGCAGTTCTTC.